Each of the 24 T cell receptor beta chains below was sequenced from the same sample in a study of T cell responses to AZD1222 COVID-19 vaccine. Clones were read by immunoSEQ multiplex PCR, and TCRdb kept only the in-frame ones, dropping some. The repertoire includes more than 95,000 clones, around 90% of them detected once, and around 9.6% sits in the top ten. Source: peripheral blood, taken on day 0 of AZD1222 vaccination. The source is an adult in good health.

This chain links TRBV3-1 (or the pseudogene TRBV3-2) with TRBJ2-5; 10 positions match TRBD2. Germline lookup yields CDR1 LGHDT and CDR2 YNNKEL (reference sequence). The CDR3 sequence is 16 residues long. The V segment lost 0 bases and the J segment 5 bases; nucleotides outside the gene matches: 6. CDR3 bases: TGTGCCAGCAGCCAAGAAAGCGGGAGGGCCTTGGAGACCCAGTACTTC. Protein sequence: CASSQESGRALETQYF.

V and J are TRBV6-2 or TRBV6-3 and TRBJ2-5; TRBD2 matches 14 bases. The CDR3 contains 13 residues. The V gene's germline CDR1 is MNHEY and CDR2 SVGEGT. J gave up 12 bases and V 6 bases, and 6 bases lay outside the gene matches. Here the CDR3 reads CASRPGTSGREYF. CDR3 nucleotide sequence: TGTGCCAGCAGACCTGGGACTAGCGGGAGAGAGTACTTC.

This rearrangement joins TRBV19 to TRBJ1-1; 8 bases are shared with TRBD1. Germline V gene data show CDR1 as LNHDA and CDR2 as SQIVND (reference sequence). V was clipped by 3 bases and J by 1 base; unmatched bases: 7. The CDR3 consists of 16 residues. The CDR3 sequence: CASSITGGVTNTEAFF. DNA for the CDR3: TGTGCCAGTAGTATTACAGGGGGAGTCACGAACACTGAAGCTTTCTTT.

This chain joins TRBV6-2 or TRBV6-3 and TRBJ1-5; 10 nucleotides line up with TRBD1. Losses at the gene ends were 5 bases for V and 6 bases for J; bases not matched to a gene: 10. CDR1 is MNHEY, CDR2 SVGEGT, per germline. The CDR3 is 16 residues long. The CDR3 reads CASSDAGTGVSQPQHF. CDR3 nucleotides: TGTGCCAGCAGTGACGCCGGGACAGGGGTCAGTCAGCCCCAGCATTTT.

The V and J genes are TRBV18 and TRBJ2-3; D gene ambiguous. This CDR3 has 13 residues. The V gene's germline CDR1 is KGHSH and CDR2 LQKENI. V was shortened by 3 bases and J by 3 bases, with 7 bases between the two germline ends. The CDR3 is CASSPGETDTQYF. The CDR3 nucleotides read TGTGCCAGCTCACCCGGAGAAACAGATACGCAGTATTTT.

The chain carries TRBV5-1 and TRBJ2-3; D is uncertain. The germline V gene encodes CDR1 SGHRS and CDR2 YFSETQ. The CDR3 runs 16 residues. V lost 4 bases and J 0 bases, leaving 15 bases between the germline ends. The CDR3 DNA is TGCGCCAGCAGCCCGGGCCCTCAAACTAGCACAGATACGCAGTATTTT. Encoded protein: CASSPGPQTSTDTQYF.

The chain carries TRBV6-2 or TRBV6-3 and TRBJ2-2; D ambiguous. This CDR3 has 17 residues. Looked up from germline, CDR1 is MNHEY and CDR2 is SVGEGT. V shed 2 bases and J shed 4 bases, with 17 bases lying between them. CDR3 in amino acids: CASSYDPRRPATGELFF. As DNA, the CDR3 is TGTGCCAGCAGTTACGACCCGCGGCGCCCAGCCACCGGGGAGCTGTTTTTT.

V is TRBV7-9 and J is TRBJ2-7; 8 nucleotides line up with TRBD2. This CDR3 spans 15 amino acids. The junction had 8 bases not matched to a gene; V was cut back by 5 bases and J by 2 bases. The germline gives CDR1 SEHNR, CDR2 FQNEAQ (reference sequence). The CDR3 coding sequence is TGTGCCAGCAGCCCCCGGGTTAGCGGGGCCTACGAGCAGTACTTC. It translates to CASSPRVSGAYEQYF.

As regards this clone: Other DNA sequences in this specimen translate into the identical CDR3. J is TRBJ1-5 and V is TRBV7-9; tentatively, D is TRBD1 (5 bases). V was clipped by 0 bases and J by 4 bases, with 7 bases between them. Germline assignment: CDR1 SEHNR and CDR2 FQNEAQ (reference sequence). This CDR3 spans 14 amino acids. The DNA of the CDR3 is TGTGCCAGCAGCTTAGCTGGGGGGAATCAGCCCCAGCATTTT. Its protein product is CASSLAGGNQPQHF.

The V and J genes are TRBV2 and TRBJ1-2, with D uncertain. Per the germline V gene, CDR1 is SNHLY and CDR2 is FYNNEI. The V end lost 7 bases, the J end lost 4 bases, and 16 bases lay between the germline ends. The CDR3 spans 14 residues. CDR3 coding DNA: TGTGCCAGCATTCGCGCGGTGGGATCCTATGGCTACACCTTC. Translated, it gives CASIRAVGSYGYTF.

In DNA form, the CDR3 reads TGTGCCAGCAGCTATGGGACAGGGCTATATCAGCCCCAGCATTTT. Its protein product is CASSYGTGLYQPQHF. V gene TRBV11-2 combines with J gene TRBJ1-5, with 9 nucleotides matching TRBD1. CDR3 length: 15 residues. Germline CDR1 SGHAT, CDR2 FQNNGV. V dropped 4 bases and J dropped 5; count of bases not matched to a gene: 6.

V gene TRBV4-3 combines with J gene TRBJ1-2; D is uncertain. From germline, CDR1 is LGHNA and CDR2 YSLEER. V was trimmed by 5 bases and J by 5 bases, leaving 18 bases between them. The CDR3 runs to 15 residues. CDR3 bases: TGCGCCAGCAGCTCCTCGGTAGTCGGCCTTTATGGCTACACCTTC. Translated, it gives CASSSSVVGLYGYTF.

Here the CDR3 DNA reads TGTGCCAGCAGTCTCATGGGGGGTAGCACAGATACGCAGTATTTT. Translation: CASSLMGGSTDTQYF. The rearrangement uses TRBV27 and TRBJ2-3; perhaps TRBD2 as D (6 bases). The germline CDR1 and CDR2 sequences are MNHEY and SMNVEV (reference sequence). V was cut by 5 bases and J by 0 bases, with 12 bases left in between. The CDR3 sequence is 15 residues long.

The J gene is TRBJ2-7, the V gene TRBV7-2; the match to TRBD1 covers 9 bases. The CDR3 is 15 residues long. The germline V gene encodes CDR1 SGHTA and CDR2 FQGNSA. The V segment lost 5 bases and the J segment 5 bases; nucleotides outside the gene matches: 10. Written as DNA, the CDR3 is TGTGCCAGCAGCCCCTCGACAGGGGGTCACGACGAGCAGTACTTC. It translates to CASSPSTGGHDEQYF.

The chain joins TRBV18 to TRBJ2-7, with 7 nucleotides matching TRBD2. V was pared by 3 bases and J by 4 bases, with 6 bases of the junction left unmatched. The CDR3 loop spans 14 amino acids. The germline V gene has CDR1 KGHSH and CDR2 LQKENI. The DNA of the CDR3 is TGTGCCAGCTCACCGAACGGACTAGGATACGAGCAGTACTTC. Translated, it gives CASSPNGLGYEQYF.

The chain employs TRBV5-5 and TRBJ2-3; no clear D gene. The CDR3 covers 15 residues. Trimming removed 0 bases from V and 6 bases from J, with 14 bases in between. Germline CDR1 reads SGHKS; CDR2 reads YYEKEE (reference sequence). CDR3 nucleotides: TGTGCCAGCAGCTTGGCCTTTCAGTCGCCGGATACGCAGTATTTT. Translated: CASSLAFQSPDTQYF.

This chain uses TRBV27 with TRBJ2-7; no clear D. V lost 5 bases and J 3 bases, leaving 5 bases between the germline ends. The CDR3 spans 11 residues. The germline V gene has CDR1 MNHEY and CDR2 SMNVEV (reference sequence). CDR3 sequence: CASSTNYEQYF. In DNA form, the CDR3 reads TGTGCCAGCAGTACCAACTACGAGCAGTACTTC.

As concerns this clone: One end of the junction fails to match germline, which may point to a read error. This rearrangement joins TRBV10-2 to TRBJ1-1; TRBD1 might be the D (6 bases). Germline CDR1 WSHSY, CDR2 SAAADI. The CDR3 has 14 amino acids. The CDR3 loop is CASNERNRADEAFF. In DNA form, the CDR3 reads TGCGCCAGCAATGAGAGGAACAGGGCAGATGAAGCTTTCTTT.

V and J are TRBV19 and TRBJ2-3, with D maybe TRBD1 (6 bases). From germline, CDR1 is LNHDA and CDR2 SQIVND (reference sequence). Trimming took off 6 bases at V and 0 bases at J, with 13 bases between the two ends. The CDR3 totals 15 residues. The CDR3 protein is CASSLTGRSTDTQYF. CDR3 DNA sequence: TGTGCCAGTAGCTTAACAGGGCGCAGCACAGATACGCAGTATTTT.

This chain connects TRBV7-2 to TRBJ1-1; tentative D call: TRBD1 (6 bases). V lost 4 bases and J 1 base, leaving 13 bases between the germline ends. The CDR3 loop spans 15 amino acids. CDR1 SGHTA and CDR2 FQGNSA come from the germline V gene. The CDR3 sequence: CASSSRDIRNTEAFF. The CDR3 nucleotides are TGTGCCAGCAGCTCCCGGGACATCCGGAACACTGAAGCTTTCTTT.

The gene calls are TRBV19 and TRBJ1-6, with D perhaps matching TRBD1 (5 bases). Trimming removed 1 base from V and 8 bases from J, with 9 bases in between. This CDR3 comprises 14 residues. The germline V gene has CDR1 LNHDA and CDR2 SQIVND (reference sequence). The CDR3 spells CASSIAGVDSPLHF. In nucleotides, the CDR3 is TGTGCCAGTAGTATAGCGGGGGTCGATTCACCCCTCCACTTT.

J is TRBJ1-5 and V is TRBV20-1, with 7 bases lining up with TRBD1. Germline assignment: CDR1 DFQATT and CDR2 SNEGSKA (reference sequence). The CDR3 has 12 residues. Trimming at V came to 4 bases and at J to 6 bases, leaving 3 bases not matched to a gene. This CDR3 reads CSAIDRAQPQHF. The CDR3 DNA sequence: TGCAGTGCTATTGACAGGGCTCAGCCCCAGCATTTT.

Note on this clone: Other DNA sequences in the sample encode the same CDR3. This chain connects TRBV5-1 to TRBJ2-1; 7 bases map to TRBD2. The germline V gene encodes CDR1 SGHRS and CDR2 YFSETQ. The V gene end was trimmed by 1 base and the J gene end by 5 bases; junction bases not matched to a gene: 0. CDR3 length: 13 amino acids. The CDR3 nucleotides are TGCGCCAGCAGCTTGACTAGCGACAATGAGCAGTTCTTC. Protein: CASSLTSDNEQFF. Combining the CDR3 with reference TRBV5-1 and TRBJ2-1 gives the whole variable domain KAGVTQTPRYLIKTRGQQVTLSCSPISGHRSVSWYQQTPGQGLQFLFEYFSETQRNKGNFPGRFSGRQFSNSRSEMNVSTLELGDSALYLCASSLTSDNEQFFGPGTRLTVL.

The rearrangement uses TRBV6-1 and TRBJ1-1; D is ambiguous. Trimming left V 4 bases short and J 1 base short, with 16 bases between. Germline CDR1 reads MNHNS; CDR2 reads SASEGT. The CDR3 is made up of 16 amino acids. CDR3 bases: TGTGCCAGCAGTGTGGACTGGGCGACCTGGAACACTGAAGCTTTCTTT. Translating gives CASSVDWATWNTEAFF.